Listed here is a single TCR beta chain. Its specificity is unknown. This entry belongs to a study of CD8+ T cells in alopecia areata. As for the study in general: A 6-month off-drug phase came after tofacitinib, which had lasted 6 to 18 months.

Sequencing templates came from extracted RNA that was reverse transcribed into cDNA. Here immunoSEQ multiplex PCR was the method, and the copy in TCRdb shows in-frame clones only, minus some. The sample yields about 130,000 clones, 45% to 60% seen once. CDR1 SNHLY and CDR2 FYNNEI come from the germline V gene. Trimming stripped 7 bases from V and 2 bases from J, with 17 bases between. The CDR3 runs 15 residues. Peripheral blood and lesional scalp punch biopsies were taken from alopecia areata patients. PBMC-derived CD4+ and CD8+ T cells were sorted. Study-wide results and limits: Researchers reported that TCR sharing among patients proved less clear than in mice, possibly HLA-linked.

The V gene is TRBV2, the J gene TRBJ1-2; D remains ambiguous. The clonotype was recovered from a human donor with alopecia areata. The sample in question was CD4+ T cells sorted from blood, obtained at week 0. In DNA form, the CDR3 reads TGTGCCAGCACACCCCGGCCAGGCCTAAACTATGGCTACACCTTC. Translating it yields CASTPRPGLNYGYTF.